This T cell receptor (beta chain) was recorded in a study of cytomegalovirus exposure and HLA in healthy donors. Points from the study as a whole: Researchers reported in a later analysis that a missense DCLRE1C variant was tied to TCR beta V- and J-gene trimming. In a later analysis, the majority of CMV-associated beta chains seemingly showed HLA restriction. TCR beta chains numbering more than 150 were designated cytomegalovirus-associated.

Germline V gene lookup returns CDR1 MDHEN and CDR2 SYDVKM. This CDR3 has 14 amino acids. V dropped 6 bases and J dropped 6; count of bases not matched to a gene: 6. In the PCR, 60 Vbeta and 13 Jbeta primers were used. Some clones are missing from TCRdb's copy, which holds only in-frame ones; the method was immunoSEQ multiplex PCR. The sample consists of tens of thousands of clones, 6% to 9% of them appearing once. Remarks on this clone: Antigen: not known.

The sequence was collected from a man aged 45-65 years in good health and CMV-seronegative. Material: PBMCs. The chain employs TRBV28 and TRBJ2-2, with 8 bases identical to TRBD1. The CDR3 nucleotides read TGTGCCAGCAGCTCAGGGGGCCTCCCCGGGGAGCTGTTTTTT. It encodes CASSSGGLPGELFF.